These T cell receptor beta chains were read from a single sample in a study of cytomegalovirus exposure and HLA in healthy donors. Profiling relied on immunoSEQ multiplex PCR, and the TCRdb table lists in-frame clones only, not all of them. The data hold 250,000 to 350,000 clones, with approximately 80% observed a single time. Specimen: PBMCs. These receptor sequences come from a girl aged 2-10 years in good health and CMV-seronegative. Both conserved end residues are part of each CDR3. The D gene is left open where the match is weak. Size is omitted from some rows. Given values are once, few, many or a class for expanded clones.

J gene	clone size	D gene	V gene	CDR3 DNA	CDR3 protein
TRBJ1-1	-	-	TRBV28	TGTGCCAGCACCTTGGGGGGGCGTGGGACTGAAGCTTTCTTT	CASTLGGRGTEAFF
TRBJ2-5	-	-	TRBV5-6	TGTGCCAGCAGACAAAACCAAGAGACCCAGTACTTC	CASRQNQETQYF
TRBJ2-7	-	-	TRBV9	TGTGCCAGCAGCCCGGGGGCTAGCGGACCCTACGAGCAGTACTTC	CASSPGASGPYEQYF
TRBJ2-1	-	TRBD2	TRBV7-3	TGTGCCAGCAGCTTATGGCTAGCGGACTACAATGAGCAGTTCTTC	CASSLWLADYNEQFF
TRBJ1-6	-	TRBD1	TRBV9	TGTGCCAGCAGCGTAGATTTTTGGACAGGGGATAATTCACCCCTCCACTTT	CASSVDFWTGDNSPLHF
TRBJ1-5	-	-	TRBV28	TGTGCCAGCAGTTTATGGTCCAGGTCTCATCAGCCCCAGCATTTT	CASSLWSRSHQPQHF
TRBJ2-2	-	-	TRBV9	TGTGCCAGCAGCGTTGACTTGAGCACCGGGGAGCTGTTTTTT	CASSVDLSTGELFF
TRBJ2-7	once	TRBD2	TRBV7-2	TGTGCCAGCAGCCTCAAAGCGGGACTAGGGGCCTACGAGCAGTACTTC	CASSLKAGLGAYEQYF
TRBJ2-2	-	TRBD2	TRBV5-4	TGTGCCAGCAGCTTTACGAGACTAGCGTCCGGGAAGCTGTTTTTT	CASSFTRLASGKLFF
TRBJ2-6	once	TRBD1	TRBV5-1	TGCGCCAGCAGCTTGAACGGACAGGGGTCCTCTGGGGCCAACGTCCTGACTTTC	CASSLNGQGSSGANVLTF
TRBJ2-2	few	TRBD2	TRBV27	TGTGCCAGCAGAGTAGCGGGGGGGGGAGCCGGGGAGCTGTTTTTT	CASRVAGGGAGELFF
TRBJ2-3	-	TRBD2	TRBV30	TGTGCCTGGACGAATAGCGGGAGGGCCGGAGATACGCAGTATTTT	CAWTNSGRAGDTQYF
TRBJ2-2	once	TRBD2	TRBV27	TGTGCCAGCAGCTCCCCGACTAGCGGGAGCCCACCGAACACCGGGGAGCTGTTTTTT	CASSSPTSGSPPNTGELFF
TRBJ2-2	-	-	TRBV4-2	TGTGCCAGCAGCCAAGATCAGTTTCGGAGAACCACCGGGGAGCTGTTTTTT	CASSQDQFRRTTGELFF
TRBJ2-7	once	-	TRBV10-3	TGTGCCATCAGTGATTTCGGACAGCCGAGCTCCTACGAGCAGTACTTC	CAISDFGQPSSYEQYF
TRBJ2-7	-	-	TRBV30	TGTGCCTGGAGTACCGACATTTACGAGCAGTACTTC	CAWSTDIYEQYF
TRBJ2-1	-	TRBD2	TRBV29-1	TGCAGCGTTGAGTCGGCGGGGGGGCTAAAGAATGAGCAGTTCTTC	CSVESAGGLKNEQFF
TRBJ1-1	-	TRBD1	TRBV4-2	TGTGCCAGCAGCCGGCCCCGTACTAACAGGGGGGATCGGGTGAACACTGAAGCTTTCTTT	CASSRPRTNRGDRVNTEAFF
TRBJ2-1	-	TRBD1	TRBV6-1	TGTGCCAGCAGTGAAAGAGCCGGGACAGGGTGGAATGAGCAGTTCTTC	CASSERAGTGWNEQFF
TRBJ2-7	-	TRBD1	TRBV5-8	TGTGCCAGCAGTCGGGACAGGGCATACGAGCAGTACTTC	CASSRDRAYEQYF
TRBJ2-7	-	TRBD2	TRBV7-2	TGTGCCAGCAGCTTAGCGGGACTAGCCTACGAGCAGTACTTC	CASSLAGLAYEQYF
TRBJ1-5	few	TRBD1	TRBV7-9	TGTGCCAGCAGCCGGGACAGGGAGCAGCCCCAGCATTTT	CASSRDREQPQHF
TRBJ1-6	-	-	TRBV2	TGTGCCAGCAAAGGGAGCTATAATTCACCCCTCCACTTT	CASKGSYNSPLHF
TRBJ2-7	once	TRBD1	TRBV10-3	TGTGCCATCAGTGAGTCGACCGGACAGGTGTCCTACGAGCAGTACTTC	CAISESTGQVSYEQYF
TRBJ2-5	-	-	TRBV27	TGTGCCAGCAGTTCTACTCCTTGGGAGACCCAGTACTTC	CASSSTPWETQYF
TRBJ2-3	-	TRBD2	TRBV6-5	TGTGCCAGCAGGCGGACTAGCGATAATACGCAGTATTTT	CASRRTSDNTQYF
TRBJ2-5	-	TRBD2	TRBV2	TGTGCCAGCAGTGAAGGGGCTAGCGGGGGGGCGGAGACCCAGTACTTC	CASSEGASGGAETQYF
TRBJ2-2	-	-	TRBV30	TGTGCCTGCCCGGGGCTAGCGAGAGGCGGGGAGCTGTTTTTT	CACPGLARGGELFF
TRBJ2-5	-	TRBD1	TRBV5-6	TGTGCCAGCAGCTCGGCGACAGGGGGCGAAGAGACCCAGTACTTC	CASSSATGGEETQYF
TRBJ1-5	-	-	TRBV28	TGTGCCAGCAGTCTCAGGGTTGGCAATCAGCCCCAGCATTTT	CASSLRVGNQPQHF
TRBJ1-2	-	-	TRBV5-1	TGTGCCAGCAGCTTGCATCAGGGGTTGGGCTATGGCTACACCTTC	CASSLHQGLGYGYTF
TRBJ1-6	-	-	TRBV27	TGTGCCAGCAGTTTTGGGGCTTCACCCCTCCACTTT	CASSFGASPLHF
TRBJ1-6	-	-	TRBV18	TGTGCCAGCTCAGCGTCCACGGTCGGAGATAGCTCCTATAATTCACCCCTCCACTTT	CASSASTVGDSSYNSPLHF
TRBJ1-6	-	-	TRBV9	TGTGCCAGCAGCGTAGACAGGTCCTATAATTCACCCCTCCACTTT	CASSVDRSYNSPLHF
TRBJ1-2	-	-	TRBV5-6	TGTGCCAGCAGCTTGGTATCCGGGGGCTATGGCTACACCTTC	CASSLVSGGYGYTF
TRBJ2-3	-	-	TRBV7-8	TGTGCCAGCAGCTTGCCAGGGGGGGATACGCAGTATTTT	CASSLPGGDTQYF
TRBJ1-1	-	-	TRBV9	TGTGCCACCGCCAGGGATTCGGACACTGAAGCTTTCTTT	CATARDSDTEAFF
TRBJ2-1	-	TRBD2	TRBV15	TGTGCCACCAGCCGGCTGCGAGCGGGATGGTACAATGAGCAGTTCTTC	CATSRLRAGWYNEQFF
TRBJ1-1	-	TRBD1	TRBV7-9	TGTGCCAGCAGCGTTGGGACAGGGATTAGGAGCACTGAAGCTTTCTTT	CASSVGTGIRSTEAFF
TRBJ1-1	-	-	TRBV28	TGTGCCAGCAGTTTGGGCGACAGGCTGAACACTGAAGCTTTCTTT	CASSLGDRLNTEAFF
TRBJ2-7	-	TRBD2	TRBV25-1	TGTGCCAGCAGTGAATTGGCTAGCGGGCCACAGGGCGAGCAGTACTTC	CASSELASGPQGEQYF
TRBJ2-7	-	-	TRBV30	TGTGCCTGGAGTGTACACAGGGTGAACGAGCAGTACTTC	CAWSVHRVNEQYF
TRBJ2-7	-	TRBD2	TRBV30	TGTGCCTGGGGCCCCGTATGGGTAGCGGGAGGTCTCCAGAGGTTCGACGAGCAGTACTTC	CAWGPVWVAGGLQRFDEQYF